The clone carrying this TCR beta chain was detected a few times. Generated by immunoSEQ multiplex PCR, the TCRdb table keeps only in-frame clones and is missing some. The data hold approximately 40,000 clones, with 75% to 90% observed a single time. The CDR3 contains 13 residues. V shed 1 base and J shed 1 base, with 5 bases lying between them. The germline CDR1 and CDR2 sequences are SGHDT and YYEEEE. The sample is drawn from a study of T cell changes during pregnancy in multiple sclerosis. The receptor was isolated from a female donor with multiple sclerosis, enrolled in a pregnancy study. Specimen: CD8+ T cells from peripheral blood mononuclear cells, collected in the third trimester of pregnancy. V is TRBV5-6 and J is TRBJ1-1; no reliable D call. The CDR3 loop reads CASSLNRNTEAFF. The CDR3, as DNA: TGTGCCAGCAGCTTGAACAGGAACACTGAAGCTTTCTTT.